A single sample is the source of the 30 T cell receptor beta chains below, sequenced in a study of blood T cell repertoires in COVID-19. TCRdb's copy holds only in-frame clones and misses some; the assay was immunoSEQ multiplex PCR. The table includes about 170,000 clones, under 90% detected once. Sequences were obtained from peripheral blood. The origin of the receptors is a woman of 80 years or more with acute or convalescent COVID-19.

J is TRBJ2-2 and V is TRBV6-5; TRBD2 matches 8 bases. CDR3 size: 15 residues. J was trimmed by 3 bases and V by 9 bases; bases with no gene match: 9. Germline V lookup: CDR1 MNHEY, CDR2 SVGAGI. In DNA, the CDR3 is TGTGCCAGTGTTCTGCGGGGGGCCGACACCGGGGAGCTGTTTTTT. Translating gives CASVLRGADTGELFF.

The chain recombines TRBV7-2 with TRBJ2-3, with 11 bases lining up with TRBD1. This CDR3 spans 16 amino acids. The junction had 7 bases not matched to a gene; V was cut back by 4 bases and J by 4 bases. Germline V CDR1 and CDR2: SGHTA, FQGNSA. The CDR3 DNA reads as TGTGCCAGCAGCTACCCGGGACAGGGGGTGGCAGATACGCAGTATTTT. Its translation is CASSYPGQGVADTQYF.

This rearrangement joins TRBV10-1 to TRBJ2-3; 9 nucleotides line up with TRBD1. J gave up 1 base and V 5 bases, and 13 bases lay outside the gene matches. Germline V gene lookup returns CDR1 WNHNN and CDR2 SYGVQD (reference sequence). The CDR3 is 18 amino acids. The CDR3 DNA reads TGCGCCAGCAGTCCTAGTCCCGGGACAGGGTTTGGCACAGATACGCAGTATTTT. Translated: CASSPSPGTGFGTDTQYF.

CDR3 amino acids: CASSLNPELAGVQFF. CDR3 DNA: TGCGCCAGCAGCTTGAATCCCGAACTAGCGGGAGTTCAGTTCTTC. The rearrangement uses TRBV5-1 and TRBJ2-1; TRBD2 aligns across 11 bases. With V trimmed by 1 base and J by 13 bases, 10 bases remained unmatched. The CDR3 consists of 15 residues. CDR1 and CDR2 from the germline V gene are SGHRS and YFSETQ.

The gene calls are TRBV6-1 and TRBJ1-6, with TRBD1 matching over 7 bases. The V and J ends lost 1 base and 6 bases, in that order; junction bases with no gene match: 3. This CDR3 comprises 15 residues. Germline-derived CDR1 and CDR2 are MNHNS and SASEGT. CDR3 nucleotide sequence: TGTGCCAGCAGTGAAGTCAGGGGGGTTAATTCACCCCTCCACTTT. It codes for CASSEVRGVNSPLHF.

This clone turned up a few times. The rearrangement uses TRBV5-6 and TRBJ1-1, with 10 nucleotides matching TRBD1. This CDR3 spans 15 amino acids. Germline CDR1 and CDR2: SGHDT and YYEEEE. V was pared by 2 bases and J by 6 bases, with 7 bases of the junction left unmatched. The CDR3 spells CASSLTGTGDSEAFF. The DNA of the CDR3 is TGTGCCAGCAGCTTAACCGGGACAGGGGATTCTGAAGCTTTCTTT.

The chain combines TRBV7-9 with TRBJ1-6, with 8 positions matching TRBD1. The CDR3 has 14 amino acids. Germline-derived CDR1 and CDR2 are SEHNR and FQNEAQ (reference sequence). Trimming cost V 5 bases and J 9 bases; bases outside gene matches: 6. CDR3 in amino acids: CASSPTQGASPLHF. CDR3 nucleotide sequence: TGTGCCAGCAGCCCGACTCAGGGGGCTTCACCCCTCCACTTT.

This rearrangement joins TRBV19 to TRBJ1-2; no clear D gene. The V gene's germline CDR1 is LNHDA and CDR2 SQIVND (reference sequence). This CDR3 has 15 residues. V was clipped by 5 bases and J by 4 bases, with 17 bases between them. The CDR3: CASSSRAGGSYGYTF. CDR3 DNA: TGTGCCAGTAGTTCTCGGGCAGGAGGATCCTATGGCTACACCTTC.

CDR3 DNA: TGCAGCCCCACTAAGAATTGGTATTGTAATTCACCCCTCCACTTT. Amino acid sequence: CSPTKNWYCNSPLHF. The chain links TRBV29-1 to TRBJ1-6; no firm D call. V was clipped by 8 bases and J by 6 bases, with 20 bases between them. The CDR3 has 15 residues. Looked up from germline, CDR1 is SQVTM and CDR2 is ANQGSEA.

This chain links TRBV5-1 with TRBJ2-5; D is undetermined. From germline, CDR1 is SGHRS and CDR2 YFSETQ. This CDR3 region has 13 residues. V was cut by 0 bases and J by 5 bases, with 8 bases left in between. Written as DNA, the CDR3 is TGCGCCAGCAGCTTGGGGGTGAGGGAGACCCAGTACTTC. Residues: CASSLGVRETQYF.

The table lists this clone with many counts. This rearrangement joins TRBV2 to TRBJ2-7, with D perhaps matching TRBD1 (6 bases). V was shortened by 11 bases and J by 5 bases, with 16 bases between the two germline ends. CDR1 is SNHLY and CDR2 is FYNNEI in the germline V gene. The CDR3 contains 12 residues. The CDR3, as DNA: TGTGCCTCTGGACAGCTAAGGAACGAGCAGTACTTC. The encoded protein is CASGQLRNEQYF.

The chain uses TRBV16 and TRBJ1-5; D is ambiguous. Between the trimmed V and J ends, which lost 2 bases and 3 bases, there was a span of 8 bases. CDR3 length: 14 amino acids. Germline V gene sequence: CDR1 KGHSY, CDR2 FQNENV. The CDR3 DNA sequence: TGTGCCAGCAGCCAACCCAGGCACAATCAGCCCCAGCATTTT. It encodes CASSQPRHNQPQHF.

This clone was detected only once. The V call is TRBV5-5, the J call TRBJ2-7; weak D call: TRBD2 (5 bases). The CDR3 sequence is 12 residues long. V lost 3 bases to trimming and J lost 2 bases, with 6 bases between them. Germline V gives CDR1 SGHKS, CDR2 YYEKEE (reference sequence). The CDR3 DNA sequence: TGTGCCAGCAGCTGGGAGACCTACGAGCAGTACTTC. Amino acid sequence: CASSWETYEQYF.

This clone came up once. The chain recombines TRBV7-2 with TRBJ2-7; 15 positions match TRBD2. V lost 5 bases to trimming and J lost 4 bases; unmatched junction nucleotides: 9. The CDR3 spans 17 residues. CDR1 and CDR2 (germline): SGHTA, FQGNSA. The DNA for the CDR3 is TGTGCCAGCAGCGTCGGGACTAGCGGGGGGCGCAGGTACGAGCAGTACTTC. As protein: CASSVGTSGGRRYEQYF.

J is TRBJ1-6 and V is TRBV9; 9 nucleotides agree with TRBD1. This CDR3 contains 16 residues. Germline trimming cut 4 bases from V and 7 bases from J; bases unmatched to any gene: 9. CDR1 and CDR2 from the germline V gene are SGDLS and YYNGEE. CDR3: CASSRGQGMENSPLHF. For the CDR3, the DNA is TGTGCCAGCAGCAGGGGACAGGGTATGGAAAATTCACCCCTCCACTTT.

This CDR3 reads CASSPGMNTEAFF. DNA of the CDR3: TGTGCCAGCTCACCAGGCATGAACACTGAAGCTTTCTTT. The chain joins TRBV18 to TRBJ1-1; D remains unclear. Germline-derived CDR1 and CDR2 are KGHSH and LQKENI. CDR3 length: 13 amino acids. Trimming removed 2 bases at V and 0 bases at J, with 4 bases between.

The chain is built from TRBV27 and TRBJ1-2; 7 positions agree with TRBD1. Germline values: CDR1 MNHEY, CDR2 SMNVEV (reference sequence). Unmatched junction bases numbered 14, after V lost 7 bases and J lost 3 bases. This CDR3 has 16 residues. The DNA for the CDR3 is TGTGCCAGCACAAATATCAGGGACAGCCCTGACTATGGCTACACCTTC. Its protein product is CASTNIRDSPDYGYTF.

The chain couples TRBV28 to TRBJ2-2; 7 bases map to TRBD1. This CDR3 comprises 16 residues. The trim removed 5 bases at V and 4 bases at J, leaving 10 bases unmatched. Germline V gene data show CDR1 as MDHEN and CDR2 as SYDVKM. CDR3 bases: TGTGCCAGCAGTCCCCAGACAGGGTCGGGCACCGGGGAGCTGTTTTTT. This encodes CASSPQTGSGTGELFF.

This clone appeared many times. The rearrangement joins TRBV16 to TRBJ1-1; no definite D call. The CDR3 has 14 amino acids. V lost 4 bases, J lost 3 bases, and 12 bases lay in between. CDR1 KGHSY and CDR2 FQNENV come from the germline V gene. This CDR3 is CASSPRTGYTEAFF. The CDR3, as DNA: TGTGCCAGCAGCCCGCGGACGGGATACACTGAAGCTTTCTTT.

The rearrangement uses TRBV30 and TRBJ1-2, with D possibly TRBD1 on 5 matching bases. Germline V gene data show CDR1 as GTSNPN and CDR2 as SVGIG (reference sequence). Trimming cost V 0 bases and J 4 bases, with 12 bases left between them. The CDR3 runs to 14 residues. The CDR3 DNA reads as TGTGCCTGGAGTGTGTTCAGGACAACCTATGGCTACACCTTC. Protein sequence: CAWSVFRTTYGYTF.

The V call is TRBV11-2, the J call TRBJ1-2; TRBD1 matches at 8 bases. Germline V lookup: CDR1 SGHAT, CDR2 FQNNGV. Germline trimming cut 1 base from V and 5 bases from J; bases unmatched to any gene: 6. The CDR3 consists of 15 residues. CDR3 loop: CASSLGTGSKYGYTF. For the CDR3, the DNA is TGTGCCAGCAGCTTAGGGACAGGGTCCAAGTATGGCTACACCTTC.

V is TRBV7-2 and J is TRBJ1-2; weak D call: TRBD1 (6 bases). Deletions cut 1 base from V and 0 bases from J, with 15 bases between. The CDR3 loop spans 17 amino acids. The germline V gene encodes CDR1 SGHTA and CDR2 FQGNSA. The DNA of the CDR3 is TGTGCCAGCAGCTTAGGAGGGACAACAACTTCTAACTATGGCTACACCTTC. This sequence encodes CASSLGGTTTSNYGYTF.

J is TRBJ2-3 and V is TRBV27; D is uncertain. This CDR3 is 13 amino acids long. Germline V gene data show CDR1 as MNHEY and CDR2 as SMNVEV (reference sequence). V was trimmed by 0 bases and J by 4 bases, leaving 5 bases between them. The CDR3 loop reads CASSLSAADTQYF. CDR3 nucleotide sequence: TGTGCCAGCAGTTTATCGGCGGCAGATACGCAGTATTTT.

This chain's CDR3 is CASRKAGGVNTGELFF. DNA of the CDR3: TGTGCCAGTAGAAAAGCGGGAGGGGTGAACACCGGGGAGCTGTTTTTT. The V gene is TRBV19, the J gene TRBJ2-2, with 10 bases fitting TRBD2. The CDR3 has 16 residues. The V segment lost 6 bases and the J segment 1 base; nucleotides outside the gene matches: 5. Germline CDR1 is LNHDA and CDR2 is SQIVND (reference sequence).

This clone was found many times. This chain uses TRBV4-3 with TRBJ2-3, with TRBD2 matching over 8 bases. The CDR3 length is 14 residues. Germline V gives CDR1 LGHNA, CDR2 YSLEER. V trimming: 0 bases; J trimming: 7 bases; junction bases outside the gene matches: 3. The CDR3 sequence is CASSQDRGGHTQYF. The CDR3 region has the DNA TGCGCCAGCAGCCAAGATCGGGGGGGTCATACGCAGTATTTT.

The gene calls are TRBV7-9 and TRBJ1-6; TRBD1 might be the D (6 bases). Germline V gene data show CDR1 as SEHNR and CDR2 as FQNEAQ (reference sequence). V lost 4 bases to trimming and J lost 9 bases, with 13 bases between them. The length of the CDR3 is 14 residues. DNA for the CDR3: TGTGCCAGCAGCTCGTCCGGGACACTTTCACCCCTCCACTTT. Its protein is CASSSSGTLSPLHF.

The rearrangement links TRBV5-1 to TRBJ2-2; possibly TRBD2 for D (6 bases). Germline CDR1 SGHRS, CDR2 YFSETQ. The CDR3 extends over 14 amino acids. V was cut by 3 bases and J by 5 bases, with 11 bases left in between. This CDR3 is CASSWGVETGELFF. CDR3 in DNA: TGCGCCAGCAGCTGGGGGGTAGAGACCGGGGAGCTGTTTTTT.

The chain combines TRBV5-4 with TRBJ1-2; no firm D call. Germline CDR1 is SGHNT and CDR2 is YYREEE (reference sequence). The CDR3 has 16 amino acids. Trimming took 3 bases from V and 8 from J, leaving 23 bases between them. CDR3 coding DNA: TGTGCCAGCAGCTCCGAACCAAAAATAAGATTGGGCGGCTACACCTTC. The encoded protein is CASSSEPKIRLGGYTF.

The chain employs TRBV27 and TRBJ2-1; tentative D call: TRBD1 (5 bases). Per the germline V gene, CDR1 is MNHEY and CDR2 is SMNVEV (reference sequence). The V end was cut by 1 base, the J end by 2 bases, with 9 bases between. This CDR3 comprises 15 residues. This chain's CDR3 is CASSLWQGTYNEQFF. The CDR3 region has the DNA TGTGCCAGCAGTTTATGGCAGGGTACCTACAATGAGCAGTTCTTC.

V usage is TRBV29-1 and J usage is TRBJ2-2, with a possible D match to TRBD1 (6 bases). This CDR3 is built from 15 residues. V was pared by 4 bases and J by 0 bases, with 12 bases between. CDR1 and CDR2 from the germline V gene are SQVTM and ANQGSEA. The CDR3 region has the DNA TGCAGCGTTGGGGGACAACCCGCGAACACCGGGGAGCTGTTTTTT. Translation: CSVGGQPANTGELFF.